This T cell receptor beta chain came from a study of T-cell memory formation after mild COVID-19. General study results and limits: Contracting clones, day 15 to 85, had balanced CD4/CD8, and later expanders favored CD4+. Clones from the second wave (peaking day 37) had unconfirmed SARS-CoV-2 specificity. CD4+ clones that contracted lay mainly in CM and EM; CD8+ ones lay in EMRA. Pre-infection memory contained some responding clones, which suggested that cross-reactive memory had joined.

About this clonotype: The antigen is unknown.

This CDR3 contains 16 residues. Looked up from germline, CDR1 is SGHTA and CDR2 is FQGNSA. Trimming shortened V by 2 bases and J by 3 bases, and 14 bases separated the two germline ends. TCRdb independently ran MiXCR on the 5' RACE reads; one entry per CDR3 protein. The data contain over 450,000 distinct CDR3 sequences, around 20% of them singletons. Material: PBMCs or a T cell subset sorted from them (not recorded which). The chain links TRBV7-2 to TRBJ1-5; D is undetermined. This clonotype was obtained from an adult woman who had mild COVID-19 (a few samples of this study predate the infection). Cell type and time point are not known. As DNA, the CDR3 is TGTGCCAGCAGCTTAACCCATGGACGGGCCAATCAGCCCCAGCATTTT. Translation: CASSLTHGRANQPQHF.